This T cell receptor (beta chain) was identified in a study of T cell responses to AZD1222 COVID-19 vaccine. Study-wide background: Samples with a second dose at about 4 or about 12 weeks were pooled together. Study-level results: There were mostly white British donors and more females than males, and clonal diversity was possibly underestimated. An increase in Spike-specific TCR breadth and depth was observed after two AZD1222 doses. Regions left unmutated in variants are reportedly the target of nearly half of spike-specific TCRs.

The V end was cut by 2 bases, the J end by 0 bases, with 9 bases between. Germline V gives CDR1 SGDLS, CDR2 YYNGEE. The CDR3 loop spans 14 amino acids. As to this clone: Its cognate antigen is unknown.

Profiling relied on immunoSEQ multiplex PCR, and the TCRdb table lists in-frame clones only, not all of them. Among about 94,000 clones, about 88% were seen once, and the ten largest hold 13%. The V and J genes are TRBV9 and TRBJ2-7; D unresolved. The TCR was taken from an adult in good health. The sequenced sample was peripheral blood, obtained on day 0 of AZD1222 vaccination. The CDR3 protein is CASSVTGSSYEQYF. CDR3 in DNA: TGTGCCAGCAGCGTCACTGGAAGCTCCTACGAGCAGTACTTC.